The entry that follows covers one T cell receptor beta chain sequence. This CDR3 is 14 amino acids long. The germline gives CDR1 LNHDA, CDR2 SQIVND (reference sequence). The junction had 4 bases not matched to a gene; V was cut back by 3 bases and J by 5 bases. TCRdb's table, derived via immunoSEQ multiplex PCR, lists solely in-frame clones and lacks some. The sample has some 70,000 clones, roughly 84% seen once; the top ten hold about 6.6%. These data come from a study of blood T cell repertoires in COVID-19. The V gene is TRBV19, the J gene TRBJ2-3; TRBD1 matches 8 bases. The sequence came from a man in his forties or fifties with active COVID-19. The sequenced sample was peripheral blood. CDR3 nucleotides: TGTGCCAGTAGTATCGGTACAGGGGGAGATACGCAGTATTTT. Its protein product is CASSIGTGGDTQYF.